This TCR beta chain was sequenced in a study of tumor-infiltrating lymphocytes in oesophageal squamous cell carcinoma. This clonotype has just a few counts. CDR3 length: 14 residues. CDR1 MNHEY and CDR2 SVGAGI come from the germline V gene. V lost 5 bases, J lost 7 bases, and 6 bases stayed unmatched. In TCRdb, the PCR reads were re-called with MiXCR into one record per CDR3 protein. The table shows about 21,000 distinct CDR3 sequences, with around 41% occurring only once. The TCR sequence derives from a male donor with esophageal squamous cell carcinoma. The gene calls are TRBV6-5 and TRBJ1-5, with 9 bases fitting TRBD1. Sequencing used normal esophageal tissue next to the tumor. The DNA of the CDR3 is TGTGCCAGCAGTGTACGACAGGGGGGACAGCCCCAGCATTTT. The encoded protein is CASSVRQGGQPQHF.